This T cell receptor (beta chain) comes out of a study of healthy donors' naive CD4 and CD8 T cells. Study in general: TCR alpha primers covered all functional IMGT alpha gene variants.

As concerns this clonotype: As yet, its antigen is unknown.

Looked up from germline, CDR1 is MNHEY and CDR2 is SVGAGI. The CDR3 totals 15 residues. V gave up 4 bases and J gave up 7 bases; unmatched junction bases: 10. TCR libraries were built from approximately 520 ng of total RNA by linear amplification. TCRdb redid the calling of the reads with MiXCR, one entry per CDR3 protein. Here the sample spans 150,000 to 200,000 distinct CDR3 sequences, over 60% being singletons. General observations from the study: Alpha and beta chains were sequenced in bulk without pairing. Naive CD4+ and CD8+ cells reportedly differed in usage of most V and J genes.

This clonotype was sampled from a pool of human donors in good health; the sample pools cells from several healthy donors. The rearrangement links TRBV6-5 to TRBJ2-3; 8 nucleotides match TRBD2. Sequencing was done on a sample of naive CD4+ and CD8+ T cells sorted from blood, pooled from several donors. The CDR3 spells CASSFLGGRRNTQYF. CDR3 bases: TGTGCCAGCAGTTTTCTGGGCGGGAGGAGGAATACGCAGTATTTT.